The clone carrying this TCR beta chain has just a few counts. The data were taken from a study of blood T cell repertoires in COVID-19. At the level of the study: From T cells, B-cell-depleted T cells, or PBMCs came the material, which was cDNA or gDNA.

J lost 5 bases, V lost 3 bases, and 3 bases had no gene match. Germline assignment: CDR1 SGHTA and CDR2 FQGNSA. This CDR3 spans 13 amino acids. Authors' processing steps: By means of reference gene primer amplification, nucleated cell counts were estimated. Profiled with immunoSEQ multiplex PCR; TCRdb holds only in-frame clones, not every one. The V and J calls and the clone size are those of that table, but D and trimming were determined from the DNA. The repertoire includes 95,000 to 150,000 clones, roughly 89% of them detected once, and 4% to 5.5% sits in the top ten. The sequenced material came from peripheral blood. J is TRBJ2-7 and V is TRBV7-2, with 8 positions matching TRBD1. The receptor was isolated from a man aged 40-49 years with acute or convalescent COVID-19. CDR3 sequence: CASSFQGADEQYF. DNA for the CDR3: TGTGCCAGCAGCTTCCAGGGGGCGGACGAGCAGTACTTC.